These 16 T cell receptor beta chains were all obtained from the same sample, sequenced in a study of CD8 T cells in ankylosing spondylitis. TCRdb redid the calling of the 5' RACE reads with MiXCR, one entry per CDR3 protein. In the table there are a few hundred thousand distinct CDR3 sequences, over 9.5% of which are singletons. Sequencing used blood, either unsorted or a sorted T cell fraction (not recorded which). Receptor source: a male donor with ankylosing spondylitis or in good health (not recorded which).

The chain has TRBV29-1 and TRBJ2-1; 9 bases map to TRBD2. The CDR3 extends over 14 amino acids. V shed 3 bases, J shed 6 bases, and the junction held 6 bases outside the gene matches. Germline V gene lookup returns CDR1 SQVTM and CDR2 ANQGSEA. The CDR3 region has the DNA TGCAGCGTTGATAAGCGGGGGGCAGGCAATGAGCAGTTCTTC. It is translated as CSVDKRGAGNEQFF.

This clonotype appeared many times. This chain connects TRBV20-1 to TRBJ1-5; possible D gene TRBD1, 6 bases. CDR3 size: 14 residues. Trimming pared 4 bases from V and 2 bases from J, leaving 12 bases between. CDR1 and CDR2 (germline): DFQATT, SNEGSKA (reference sequence). The CDR3 spells CSATGDSGNQPQHF. Written as DNA, the CDR3 is TGCAGTGCTACAGGGGACTCGGGCAATCAGCCCCAGCATTTT.

V usage is TRBV5-5 and J usage is TRBJ2-1; D perhaps matches TRBD1 (6 bases). CDR3 length: 15 residues. The V and J ends lost 3 bases and 6 bases respectively, with 16 bases between them. CDR1 is SGHKS, CDR2 YYEKEE, per germline (reference sequence). In DNA, the CDR3 is TGTGCCAGCAGCTCCCAGTCGGCGGACAGCAATGAGCAGTTCTTC. Translating it yields CASSSQSADSNEQFF.

This clonotype was recorded many times. V and J are TRBV24-1 and TRBJ2-7; D call uncertain. V lost 5 bases and J 4 bases, leaving 8 bases between the germline ends. This CDR3 has 12 amino acids. Germline CDR1 and CDR2: KGHDR and SFDVKD. The CDR3 protein is CATSAGKYEQYF. CDR3 nucleotides: TGTGCCACCAGTGCCGGTAAATACGAGCAGTACTTC.

This clonotype was picked up many times. The chain uses TRBV24-1 and TRBJ2-5; D remains ambiguous. The CDR3 extends over 12 amino acids. The germline gives CDR1 KGHDR, CDR2 SFDVKD. V was shortened by 0 bases and J by 9 bases, with 7 bases between the two germline ends. The CDR3 loop is CATSDLWSPQYF. The CDR3 DNA follows: TGTGCCACCAGTGATTTGTGGAGTCCCCAGTACTTC.

This clonotype has ten or more counts. The CDR3 DNA sequence: TGTGCCAGCAGTTTAGACATTCGGAAGACCCAGTACTTC. This sequence encodes CASSLDIRKTQYF. The genes are TRBV12-3 or TRBV12-4 and TRBJ2-5; D gene uncertain. This CDR3 is built from 13 residues. V was clipped by 1 base and J by 6 bases, with 9 bases between them.

This clonotype came up many times. The chain couples TRBV7-2 to TRBJ1-4; 11 bases map to TRBD1. The CDR3 is 16 amino acids. Germline-derived CDR1 and CDR2 are SGHTA and FQGNSA. V shed 0 bases and J 10 bases; nucleotides not matched to a gene: 7. CDR3: CASSLAKDRGLGKLFF. The CDR3, as DNA: TGTGCCAGCAGCTTAGCGAAGGACAGGGGGCTCGGAAAACTGTTTTTT.

This clonotype was counted between two and nine times. The genes are TRBV3-1 and TRBJ1-5, with D hard to call. V was clipped by 1 base and J by 2 bases, with 12 bases between them. This CDR3 has 16 residues. Germline CDR1 is LGHDT and CDR2 is YNNKEL (reference sequence). The CDR3 spells CASSQGTVWGNQPQHF. CDR3 nucleotide sequence: TGTGCCAGCAGCCAAGGGACGGTCTGGGGCAATCAGCCCCAGCATTTT.

This clonotype showed up many times. The chain joins TRBV12-3 or TRBV12-4 to TRBJ1-2; 10 bases line up with TRBD1. V lost 6 bases, J lost 4 bases, and 8 bases stayed unmatched. This CDR3 contains 15 residues. CDR3 coding DNA: TGTGCCAGCAGGGAGACAGGGGGCATCGGCTATGGCTACACCTTC. As protein: CASRETGGIGYGYTF.

This clonotype occurred once. A single base separates this from a much larger clone, so it may be a read error. The chain employs TRBV7-8 and TRBJ2-5; 10 bases fit TRBD2. After removal of 5 bases from V and 5 bases from J, the junction contained 11 bases not matched to a gene. In germline, CDR1 is SGHVS, CDR2 FQNEAQ. CDR3 length: 16 residues. This chain's CDR3 is CASSARPLAGFETQYF. As DNA, the CDR3 is TGTGCCAGCAGCGCGAGACCACTAGCGGGGTTTGAGACCCAGTACTTC. The full variable domain, with the rest looked up from reference TRBV7-8 and TRBJ2-5, is GAGVSQSPRYKVAKRGQDVALRCDPISGHVSLFWYQQALGQGPEFLTYFQNEAQLDKSGLPSDRFFAERPEGSVSTLKIQRTQQEDSAVYLCASSARPLAGFETQYFGPGTRLLVL.

In this sample, this clonotype turned up many times. V usage is TRBV5-1 and J usage is TRBJ2-1, with D possibly TRBD2 on 5 matching bases. The CDR3 consists of 14 residues. The germline CDR1 and CDR2 sequences are SGHRS and YFSETQ. Trimming left V 2 bases short and J 2 bases short, with 8 bases between. In nucleotides, the CDR3 is TGCGCCAGCAGCTTATGGAGGACCTACAATGAGCAGTTCTTC. Amino acids: CASSLWRTYNEQFF.

This clonotype was observed many times. The chain joins TRBV18 to TRBJ1-1; D is unclear. The V gene's germline CDR1 is KGHSH and CDR2 LQKENI. V was clipped by 3 bases and J by 5 bases, with 10 bases between them. The CDR3 is made up of 13 amino acids. The CDR3 region is CASSPEWVTEAFF. DNA for the CDR3: TGTGCCAGCTCACCCGAATGGGTTACTGAAGCTTTCTTT.

This clonotype has ten or more counts. This chain's CDR3 is CASSPRQGVYSPLHF. The CDR3, as DNA: TGTGCCAGCAGCCCCCGACAGGGAGTGTATTCACCCCTCCACTTT. V and J are TRBV7-2 and TRBJ1-6, with 7 positions matching TRBD1. The V segment lost 5 bases and the J segment 8 bases; nucleotides outside the gene matches: 9. Germline V CDR1 and CDR2: SGHTA, FQGNSA. The CDR3 runs 15 residues.

The chain uses TRBV7-2 and TRBJ2-7, with D unclear. V shed 4 bases and J shed 6 bases, with 16 bases lying between them. Germline CDR1 is SGHTA and CDR2 is FQGNSA. The CDR3 extends over 14 amino acids. The CDR3 nucleotides are TGTGCCAGCAGCTCCGTTCTCTCGTCTGGCGAGCAGTACTTC. Translated: CASSSVLSSGEQYF.

The count of this clonotype is one. A much larger clonotype is one base distant, so this may be a read error. The chain links TRBV20-1 to TRBJ1-2; D gene ambiguous. The CDR3 totals 11 residues. The germline V gene has CDR1 DFQATT and CDR2 SNEGSKA (reference sequence). CDR3 protein: CRANREGGYTF. The CDR3 nucleotides read TGCAGAGCTAACCGAGAAGGTGGCTACACCTTC.

Only a few counts were recorded for this clonotype. V usage is TRBV7-9 and J usage is TRBJ2-3; TRBD2 aligns across 10 bases. The CDR3 sequence is 15 residues long. With V trimmed by 5 bases and J by 3 bases, 5 bases remained unmatched. CDR1 is SEHNR and CDR2 is FQNEAQ in the germline V gene (reference sequence). The CDR3 bases are TGTGCCAGCAGCGCCTTAGCGGGGGGAACAGATACGCAGTATTTT. Amino acids: CASSALAGGTDTQYF.